Given below is one T cell receptor beta chain in context. Antigen specificity is unknown. These data originate in a study of T-cell memory formation after mild COVID-19. Study outcomes and limitations: Clones that contracted clustered mainly in CM and EM if CD4+ and in EMRA if CD8+.

cDNA libraries for TCR alpha and TCR beta, carrying sample barcodes and UMIs, came from 5'RACE with constant-segment primers. TCRdb passed the 5' RACE reads through MiXCR, listing each CDR3 protein once. The top ten hold 3.5% of the sample, which has approximately 230,000 distinct CDR3 sequences, 16% seen once. Looked up from germline, CDR1 is SGHTA and CDR2 is FQGNSA. The CDR3 totals 12 residues. With 1 base removed from V and 7 bases from J, the gap between germline ends came to 7 bases. This sequence was found in a man aged 18 to 29 who had mild COVID-19 (a few samples of this study predate the infection). Cell type and time point are not known. Input material: PBMCs or a T cell subset sorted from them (not recorded which). V and J are TRBV7-2 and TRBJ1-2; D ambiguous. DNA for the CDR3: TGTGCCAGCAGCTTAGTACACGGTGGCTACACCTTC. It yields the protein CASSLVHGGYTF.